This T cell receptor beta chain emerged from a study of cytomegalovirus exposure and HLA in healthy donors. Study findings and constraints: A classifier reportedly called cytomegalovirus status with high sensitivity and specificity. As confirmed in vitro, a few CMV-associated chains were specific for CMV antigens. A list of roughly 160 TCR beta chains associated with cytomegalovirus was given.

The donors were members of the validation cohort comprising over 90 subjects, separate from the approximately 630-subject first cohort. Produced via immunoSEQ multiplex PCR; TCRdb's table is partial and in-frame only. In the table there are roughly 190,000 clones, around nine tenths of which are singletons. Unmatched junction bases numbered 10, after V lost 7 bases and J lost 6 bases. The CDR3 totals 15 residues. The germline V gene has CDR1 SNHLY and CDR2 FYNNEI. Notes on this clone: The antigen remains undetermined.

Sequencing was carried out using PBMCs. The chain carries TRBV2 and TRBJ2-2, with 8 positions matching TRBD1. This TCR came from a man younger than 40 in good health and CMV-seropositive. The DNA for the CDR3 is TGTGCCAGCAAAGATCAGACAGGGGTGTCCGGGGAGCTGTTTTTT. It encodes CASKDQTGVSGELFF. Variable domain in full (rest from reference TRBV2 and TRBJ2-2): EPEVTQTPSHQVTQMGQEVILRCVPISNHLYFYWYRQILGQKVEFLVSFYNNEISEKSEIFDDQFSVERPDGSNFTLKIRSTKLEDSAMYFCASKDQTGVSGELFFGEGSRLTVL.